This T cell receptor (beta chain) stems from a study of technical replicates of blood from several donors. Germline V gene sequence: CDR1 PRHDT, CDR2 FYEKMQ (reference sequence). CDR3 length equals 19 residues. V was pared by 5 bases and J by 0 bases, with 9 bases of the junction left unmatched. TCRdb keeps only in-frame clones here, not all; method: immunoSEQ multiplex PCR. The sample includes tens of thousands of clones, roughly 93% of them seen just once. The TCR originated in a human donor in good health. The specimen sequenced was T cells isolated from PBMCs. The V gene is TRBV13, the J gene TRBJ2-3; 15 bases match TRBD2. For the CDR3, the DNA is TGTGCCAGCAGCGCCGGACTAGCGGGGGGGAAGACTAGCACAGATACGCAGTATTTT. Amino acids: CASSAGLAGGKTSTDTQYF.